The 9 T cell receptor beta chains reported below all come from one sample, sequenced in a study of cytomegalovirus exposure and HLA in healthy donors. In the PCR, 60 Vbeta and 13 Jbeta primers were used. Clones were sequenced by immunoSEQ multiplex PCR, and TCRdb holds only the in-frame ones, with some missing. The sample includes roughly 200,000 clones, approximately 79% of them seen just once. Sequenced input: PBMCs. The receptors originated from a girl between 5 and 17 years old in good health and CMV-seropositive.

This chain connects TRBV9 to TRBJ1-2; TRBD1 aligns across 7 bases. CDR1 and CDR2 (germline): SGDLS, YYNGEE. V gave up 0 bases and J gave up 8 bases; unmatched junction bases: 1. The CDR3 runs 12 residues. The CDR3 here is CASSVEGGGYTF. CDR3 coding DNA: TGTGCCAGCAGCGTAGAAGGGGGCGGCTACACCTTC. The full variable domain, rest sourced from reference TRBV9 and TRBJ1-2, is DSGVTQTPKHLITATGQRVTLRCSPRSGDLSVYWYQQSLDQGLQFLIQYYNGEERAKGNILERFSAQQFPDLHSELNLSSLELGDSALYFCASSVEGGGYTFGSGTRLTVV.

The DNA of the CDR3 is TGTGCCAGCAGACCATCGATAATTAGCGGGGGAACCTACAATGAGCAGTTCTTC. It specifies CASRPSIISGGTYNEQFF. The chain is built from TRBV21-1 and TRBJ2-1; the DNA was not compared with TRBD2, the D call given in the table. TRBV21-1 is given as a pseudogene. This CDR3 has 18 residues.

The V gene is TRBV5-4, the J gene TRBJ2-5; 11 nucleotides agree with TRBD2. V lost 4 bases to trimming and J lost 5 bases; unmatched junction nucleotides: 7. This CDR3 region has 15 residues. Germline-derived CDR1 and CDR2 are SGHNT and YYREEE (reference sequence). This CDR3 reads CASSVSGGAGETQYF. In DNA, the CDR3 is TGTGCCAGCAGCGTTAGCGGGGGGGCCGGGGAGACCCAGTACTTC.

This clone occurred a few times. The genes are TRBV7-2 and TRBJ2-7, with 12 positions matching TRBD2. Germline-derived CDR1 and CDR2 are SGHTA and FQGNSA. This CDR3 has 15 residues. The V gene end was trimmed by 2 bases and the J gene end by 1 base; junction bases not matched to a gene: 0. The DNA of the CDR3 is TGTGCCAGCAGCTTACTAGCGGGGGGGTCCTACGAGCAGTACTTC. Protein product: CASSLLAGGSYEQYF. Full variable domain (outside the CDR3, taken from reference TRBV7-2 and TRBJ2-7): GAGVSQSPSNKVTEKGKDVELRCDPISGHTALYWYRQSLGQGLEFLIYFQGNSAPDKSGLPSDRFSAERTGGSVSTLTIQRTQQEDSAVYLCASSLLAGGSYEQYFGPGTRLTVT.

V and J are TRBV27 and TRBJ1-2, with D possibly matching TRBD1 (5 bases). This CDR3 comprises 14 residues. Between the trimmed V and J ends, which lost 3 bases and 4 bases, there was a span of 12 bases. Germline loops: CDR1 MNHEY, CDR2 SMNVEV (reference sequence). The CDR3 loop reads CASSFGGVGYGYTF. The DNA for the CDR3 is TGTGCCAGCAGTTTTGGAGGGGTAGGCTATGGCTACACCTTC.

J is TRBJ1-5 and V is TRBV23-1; 9 bases fit TRBD1. TRBV23-1 is given ORF status, its function remaining uncertain. This CDR3 is built from 19 residues. The V gene end was trimmed by 3 bases and the J gene end by 0 bases; junction bases not matched to a gene: 12. For the CDR3, the DNA is TGCGCCAGCAGTCACCCACGGAGGACAGGGGCCTATAGCAATCAGCCCCAGCATTTT. Translating gives CASSHPRRTGAYSNQPQHF.

A few counts support this clone. The J gene is TRBJ1-4, the V gene TRBV5-5; 7 positions match TRBD1. This CDR3 contains 18 residues. J gave up 0 bases and V 4 bases, and 12 bases lay outside the gene matches. Germline CDR1 SGHKS, CDR2 YYEKEE (reference sequence). The CDR3 sequence is CASSQDPGQLATNEKLFF. The CDR3 DNA follows: TGTGCCAGCAGCCAGGACCCGGGACAGCTTGCAACTAATGAAAAACTGTTTTTT.

The chain combines TRBV15 with TRBJ2-7; TRBD1 is a possible D gene (6 bases). The CDR3 is made up of 15 amino acids. Between the trimmed V and J ends, which lost 1 base and 2 bases, there was a span of 12 bases. From germline, CDR1 is LNHNV and CDR2 YYDKDF (reference sequence). The CDR3 DNA is TGTGCCACCAGCAGAGGAGGGGACAATACCTACGAGCAGTACTTC. Translated: CATSRGGDNTYEQYF.

This clone was detected once. The rearrangement links TRBV4-1 to TRBJ2-1, with D perhaps TRBD2 (5 bases). Trimming left V 0 bases short and J 4 bases short, with 7 bases between. This CDR3 comprises 14 residues. From germline, CDR1 is MGHRA and CDR2 YSYEKL. DNA of the CDR3: TGCGCCAGCAGCCAAGAGGGGAGTTACAATGAGCAGTTCTTC. It is translated as CASSQEGSYNEQFF.